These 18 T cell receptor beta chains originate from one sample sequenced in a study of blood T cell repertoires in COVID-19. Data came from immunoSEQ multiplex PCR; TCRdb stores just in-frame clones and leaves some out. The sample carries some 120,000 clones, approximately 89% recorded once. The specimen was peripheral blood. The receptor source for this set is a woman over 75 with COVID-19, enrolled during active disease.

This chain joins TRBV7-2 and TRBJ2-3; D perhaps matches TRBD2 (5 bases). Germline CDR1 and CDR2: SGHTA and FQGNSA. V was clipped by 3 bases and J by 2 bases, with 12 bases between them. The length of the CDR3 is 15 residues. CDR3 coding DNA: TGTGCCAGCAGCTTTTCGAGCGGTCACACAGATACGCAGTATTTT. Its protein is CASSFSSGHTDTQYF.

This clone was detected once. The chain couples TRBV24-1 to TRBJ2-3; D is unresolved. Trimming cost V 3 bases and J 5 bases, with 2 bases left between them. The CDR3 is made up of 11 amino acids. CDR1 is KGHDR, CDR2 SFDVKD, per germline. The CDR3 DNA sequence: TGTGCCACCAGTGATCTAGATACGCAGTATTTT. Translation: CATSDLDTQYF.

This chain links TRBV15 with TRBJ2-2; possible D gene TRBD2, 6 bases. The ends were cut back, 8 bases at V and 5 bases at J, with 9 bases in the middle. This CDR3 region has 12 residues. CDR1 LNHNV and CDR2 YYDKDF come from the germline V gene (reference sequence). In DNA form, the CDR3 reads TGTGCCACCTCCCGGGGGACCGGGGAGCTGTTTTTT. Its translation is CATSRGTGELFF.

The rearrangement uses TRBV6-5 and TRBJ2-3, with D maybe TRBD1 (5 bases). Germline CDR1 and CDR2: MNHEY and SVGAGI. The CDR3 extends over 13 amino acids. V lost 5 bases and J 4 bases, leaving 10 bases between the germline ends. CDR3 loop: CASSPQVPDTQYF. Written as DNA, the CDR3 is TGTGCCAGCAGTCCACAGGTCCCAGATACGCAGTATTTT.

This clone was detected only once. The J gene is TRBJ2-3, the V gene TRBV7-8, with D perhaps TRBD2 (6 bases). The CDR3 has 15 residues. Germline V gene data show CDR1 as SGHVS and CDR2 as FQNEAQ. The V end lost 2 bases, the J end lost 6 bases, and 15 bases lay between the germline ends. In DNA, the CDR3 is TGTGCCAGCAGCTTAAGCTCCGGAGGGCCGGATACGCAGTATTTT. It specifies CASSLSSGGPDTQYF.

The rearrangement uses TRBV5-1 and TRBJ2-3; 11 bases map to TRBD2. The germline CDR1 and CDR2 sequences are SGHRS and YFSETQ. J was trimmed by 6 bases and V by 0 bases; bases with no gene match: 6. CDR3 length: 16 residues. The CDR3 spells CASSLGLAGSFDTQYF. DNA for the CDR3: TGCGCCAGCAGCTTGGGACTAGCGGGGTCTTTTGATACGCAGTATTTT.

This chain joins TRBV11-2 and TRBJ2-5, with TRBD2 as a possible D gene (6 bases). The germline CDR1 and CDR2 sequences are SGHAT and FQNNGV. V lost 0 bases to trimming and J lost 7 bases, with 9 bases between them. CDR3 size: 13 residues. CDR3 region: CASSLEGRGTQYF. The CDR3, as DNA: TGTGCCAGCAGCTTAGAGGGGCGGGGGACCCAGTACTTC. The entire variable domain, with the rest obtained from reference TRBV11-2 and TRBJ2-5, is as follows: EAGVAQSPRYKIIEKRQSVAFWCNPISGHATLYWYQQILGQGPKLLIQFQNNGVVDDSQLPKDRFSAERLKGVDSTLKIQPAKLEDSAVYLCASSLEGRGTQYFGPGTRLLVL.

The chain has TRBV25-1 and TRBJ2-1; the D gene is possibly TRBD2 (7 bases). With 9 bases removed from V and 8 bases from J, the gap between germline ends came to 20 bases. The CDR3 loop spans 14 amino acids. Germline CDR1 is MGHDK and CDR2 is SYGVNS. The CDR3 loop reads CASTRGGDFDEQFF. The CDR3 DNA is TGTGCCAGTACTAGGGGGGGGGATTTCGATGAGCAGTTCTTC.

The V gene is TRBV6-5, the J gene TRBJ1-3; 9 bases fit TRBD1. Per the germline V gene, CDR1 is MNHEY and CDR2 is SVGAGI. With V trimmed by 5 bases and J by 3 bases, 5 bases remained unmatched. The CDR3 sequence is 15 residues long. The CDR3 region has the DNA TGTGCCAGCAGTCCACAGGGGGCAAGTGGAAACACCATATATTTT. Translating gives CASSPQGASGNTIYF.

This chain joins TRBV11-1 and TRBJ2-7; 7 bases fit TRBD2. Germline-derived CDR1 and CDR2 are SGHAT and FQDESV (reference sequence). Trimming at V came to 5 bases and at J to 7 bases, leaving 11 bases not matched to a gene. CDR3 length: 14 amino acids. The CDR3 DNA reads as TGTGCCAGCAGCCTCCTAGCGGCCCGCGGGGAGCAGTACTTC. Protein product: CASSLLAARGEQYF.

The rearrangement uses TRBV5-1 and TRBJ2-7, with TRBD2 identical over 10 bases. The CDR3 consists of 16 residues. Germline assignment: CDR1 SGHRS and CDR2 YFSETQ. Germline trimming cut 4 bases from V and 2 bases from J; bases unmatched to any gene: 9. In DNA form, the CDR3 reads TGCGCCAGCAGCCCGGTAGCGGGAGGTAACGCCTACGAGCAGTACTTC. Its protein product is CASSPVAGGNAYEQYF.

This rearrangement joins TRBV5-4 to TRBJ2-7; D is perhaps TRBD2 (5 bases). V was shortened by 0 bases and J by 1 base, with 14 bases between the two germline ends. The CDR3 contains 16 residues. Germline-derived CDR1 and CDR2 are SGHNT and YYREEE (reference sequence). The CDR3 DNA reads TGTGCCAGCAGCTTGGGTCGGACTGGAAGATCCTACGAGCAGTACTTC. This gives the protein CASSLGRTGRSYEQYF.

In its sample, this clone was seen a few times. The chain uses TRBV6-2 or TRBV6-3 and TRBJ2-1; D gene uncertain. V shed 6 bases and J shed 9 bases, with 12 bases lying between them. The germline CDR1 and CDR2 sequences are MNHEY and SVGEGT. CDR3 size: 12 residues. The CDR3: CASSDSPAEQFF. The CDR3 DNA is TGTGCCAGCAGCGACTCGCCCGCTGAGCAGTTCTTC.

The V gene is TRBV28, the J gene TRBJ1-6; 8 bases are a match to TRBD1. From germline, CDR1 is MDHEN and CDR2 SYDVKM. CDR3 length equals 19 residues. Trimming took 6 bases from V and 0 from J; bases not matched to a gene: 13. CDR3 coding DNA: TGTGCCAGCAGGCCCCCCGGGACAGGTAGTCGCTCCTATAATTCACCCCTCCACTTT. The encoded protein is CASRPPGTGSRSYNSPLHF.

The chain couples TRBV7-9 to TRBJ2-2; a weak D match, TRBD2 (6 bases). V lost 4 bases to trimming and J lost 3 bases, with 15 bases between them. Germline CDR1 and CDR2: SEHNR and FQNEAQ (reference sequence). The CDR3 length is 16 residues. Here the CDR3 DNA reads TGTGCCAGCAGCTCCCCCCTGGACTATCACACCGGGGAGCTGTTTTTT. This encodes CASSSPLDYHTGELFF.

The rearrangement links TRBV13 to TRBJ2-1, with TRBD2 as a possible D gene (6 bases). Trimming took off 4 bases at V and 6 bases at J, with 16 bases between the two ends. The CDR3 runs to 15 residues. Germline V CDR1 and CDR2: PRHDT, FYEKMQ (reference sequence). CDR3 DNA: TGTGCCAGCAGCTCGCGGGACCAGGGAGGCAATGAGCAGTTCTTC. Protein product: CASSSRDQGGNEQFF.

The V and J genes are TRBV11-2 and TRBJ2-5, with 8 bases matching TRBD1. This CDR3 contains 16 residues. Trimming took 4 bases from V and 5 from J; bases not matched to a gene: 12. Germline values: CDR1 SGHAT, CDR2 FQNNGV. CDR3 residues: CASSSIQGARFETQYF. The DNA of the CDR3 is TGTGCCAGCAGCTCCATCCAGGGGGCGAGGTTCGAGACCCAGTACTTC.

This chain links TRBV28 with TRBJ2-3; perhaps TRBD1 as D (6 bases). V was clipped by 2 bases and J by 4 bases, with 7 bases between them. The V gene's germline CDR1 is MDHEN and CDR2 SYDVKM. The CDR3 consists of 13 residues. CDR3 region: CASSLPGADTQYF. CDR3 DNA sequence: TGTGCCAGCAGTTTACCAGGGGCAGATACGCAGTATTTT. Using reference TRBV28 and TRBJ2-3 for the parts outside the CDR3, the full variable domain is DVKVTQSSRYLVKRTGEKVFLECVQDMDHENMFWYRQDPGLGLRLIYFSYDVKMKEKGDIPEGYSVSREKKERFSLILESASTNQTSMYLCASSLPGADTQYFGPGTRLTVL.